These 32 T cell receptor beta chains were sequenced from one sample in a study of T cells after yellow fever vaccination. TCRdb re-derived calls from the 5' RACE reads in MiXCR, one entry per CDR3 protein. The table lists hundreds of thousands of distinct CDR3 sequences, less than 20% of them singletons. Source: PBMCs, taken 15 days after the yellow fever booster vaccination. Every receptor here comes from a man aged 25-40 years who received the YFV17D yellow fever vaccine.

The chain couples TRBV7-6 to TRBJ2-1, with TRBD1 matching over 8 bases. Germline trimming cut 5 bases from V and 9 bases from J; bases unmatched to any gene: 15. The CDR3 is made up of 16 amino acids. Per germline, CDR1 SGHVS and CDR2 FNYEAQ. CDR3 sequence reads: CASSQGRGQGRSEQFF. Written as DNA, the CDR3 is TGTGCCAGCAGCCAAGGCCGTGGACAGGGTCGTAGTGAGCAGTTCTTC. Full variable domain (rest looked up from reference TRBV7-6 and TRBJ2-1): GAGVSQSPRYKVTKRGQDVALRCDPISGHVSLYWYRQALGQGPEFLTYFNYEAQQDKSGLPNDRFSAERPEGSISTLTIQRTEQRDSAMYRCASSQGRGQGRSEQFFGPGTRLTVL.

In its sample, this clonotype was seen a few times. The V and J genes are TRBV12-3 or TRBV12-4 and TRBJ1-3; 8 bases line up with TRBD1. The V and J ends lost 6 bases and 6 bases, in that order; junction bases with no gene match: 4. The CDR3 has 13 amino acids. In DNA form, the CDR3 reads TGTGCCAGCAGGTTACAGGGGGAAAACACCATATATTTT. It encodes CASRLQGENTIYF.

The chain employs TRBV28 and TRBJ2-1; 10 bases map to TRBD2. Germline lookup yields CDR1 MDHEN and CDR2 SYDVKM. The junction had 6 bases not matched to a gene; V was cut back by 6 bases and J by 7 bases. The CDR3 sequence is 14 residues long. The CDR3 DNA reads TGTGCCAGCAGGTTGGGGACTAGCGTTAATGAGCAGTTCTTC. Translation: CASRLGTSVNEQFF.

The CDR3 DNA reads TGTGCCAGCAGCCATTTCGGTGGGAGTTTTGAGCAGTACTTC. It specifies CASSHFGGSFEQYF. The chain joins TRBV14 to TRBJ2-7; D is perhaps TRBD2 (5 bases). V lost 3 bases to trimming and J lost 7 bases, with 16 bases between them. This CDR3 has 14 amino acids. CDR1 is SGHDN and CDR2 is FVKESK in the germline V gene. The full variable domain, completed using reference TRBV14 and TRBJ2-7, is EAGVTQFPSHSVIEKGQTVTLRCDPISGHDNLYWYRRVMGKEIKFLLHFVKESKQDESGMPNNRFLAERTGGTYSTLKVQPAELEDSGVYFCASSHFGGSFEQYFGPGTRLTVT.

There are a few counts of this clonotype. The chain has TRBV5-1 and TRBJ2-6; D remains ambiguous. V lost 4 bases and J lost 0, with 11 bases in between. Germline lookup yields CDR1 SGHRS and CDR2 YFSETQ. CDR3 length equals 16 residues. CDR3 loop: CASSPVPSSGANVLTF. The CDR3 coding sequence is TGCGCCAGCAGCCCGGTTCCGAGCTCTGGGGCCAACGTCCTGACTTTC.

This clonotype was detected a few times. Sequence at one end of the junction differs from germline and may be a read error. This sequence joins TRBV5-1 and TRBJ2-1; D not resolved. Germline lookup yields CDR1 SGHRS and CDR2 YFSETQ. The CDR3 extends over 15 amino acids. The CDR3 DNA reads TGCGCCAGCAACTTGCGGCAGGTCTCCTACAATGAGCAGTTCTTC. It encodes CASNLRQVSYNEQFF.

V usage is TRBV20-1 and J usage is TRBJ2-7; 8 bases line up with TRBD1. Germline CDR1 and CDR2: DFQATT and SNEGSKA (reference sequence). The CDR3 totals 13 residues. J was trimmed by 2 bases and V by 6 bases; bases with no gene match: 6. CDR3 residues: CSATDREPYEQYF. CDR3 nucleotides: TGCAGTGCCACGGACAGGGAACCCTACGAGCAGTACTTC.

This clonotype was counted many times. The rearrangement links TRBV29-1 to TRBJ2-1; no reliable D call. Germline CDR1 SQVTM, CDR2 ANQGSEA. V was cut by 1 base and J by 10 bases, with 8 bases left in between. This CDR3 comprises 11 residues. The CDR3 coding sequence is TGCAGCGTTGAAGGTGGGCTAGAGCAGTTCTTC. Amino acids: CSVEGGLEQFF.

The chain carries TRBV18 and TRBJ2-7; no clear D gene. Germline V gives CDR1 KGHSH, CDR2 LQKENI. The CDR3 loop spans 15 amino acids. Trimming took off 2 bases at V and 2 bases at J, with 13 bases between the two ends. DNA for the CDR3: TGTGCCAGCTCACCAGGCGGTGGGAATCCCTACGAGCAGTACTTC. Amino acids: CASSPGGGNPYEQYF.

This sequence joins TRBV6-1 and TRBJ2-7; 10 positions agree with TRBD2. This CDR3 has 15 residues. With 1 base clipped from V and 1 base from J, the junction kept 1 base outside the gene matches. Germline V CDR1 and CDR2: MNHNS, SASEGT. The CDR3 nucleotides are TGTGCCAGCAGTGAAGAACTAGCGGGATCCTACGAGCAGTACTTC. This translates into CASSEELAGSYEQYF.

The CDR3 nucleotides are TGTGCCAGCAGCAAGGACACTTTGAACACTGAAGCTTTCTTT. It yields the protein CASSKDTLNTEAFF. The gene calls are TRBV6-4 and TRBJ1-1, with D possibly being TRBD1 (5 bases). Between the trimmed V and J ends, which lost 6 bases and 0 bases, there was a span of 11 bases. The CDR3 consists of 14 residues. Germline V gene sequence: CDR1 MRHNA, CDR2 SNTAGT.

V gene TRBV20-1 combines with J gene TRBJ2-1; the match to TRBD1 covers 7 bases. From germline, CDR1 is DFQATT and CDR2 SNEGSKA (reference sequence). CDR3 size: 13 residues. With 3 bases clipped from V and 6 bases from J, the junction kept 5 bases outside the gene matches. The CDR3 loop reads CSASTGTANEQFF. In nucleotides, the CDR3 is TGCAGTGCTAGCACTGGGACAGCCAATGAGCAGTTCTTC.

This chain uses TRBV12-3 or TRBV12-4 with TRBJ1-4, with D possibly matching TRBD1 (6 bases). V gave up 2 bases and J gave up 7 bases, with 11 bases separating them. This CDR3 has 14 amino acids. Here the CDR3 reads CASSLKQGGEKLFF. CDR3 coding DNA: TGTGCCAGCAGTTTAAAACAGGGAGGTGAAAAACTGTTTTTT.

This clonotype appeared a few times. The chain recombines TRBV24-1 with TRBJ2-1; 14 bases match TRBD2. V shed 4 bases, J shed 6 bases, and the junction held 13 bases outside the gene matches. The CDR3 contains 19 residues. Germline loops: CDR1 KGHDR, CDR2 SFDVKD. The CDR3 nucleotides are TGTGCCACCAGTGAGCCCGGGACTAGCGGGAGTTTGGTTCTCAATGAGCAGTTCTTC. This sequence encodes CATSEPGTSGSLVLNEQFF.

Many counts were recorded for this clonotype. This chain links TRBV12-3 or TRBV12-4 with TRBJ2-5, with D unresolved. The V gene lost 3 bases and the J gene lost 5 bases, with 10 bases spanning the gap. The CDR3 totals 13 residues. The CDR3 spells CASSLSVEETQYF. The CDR3 bases are TGTGCCAGCAGTTTGTCGGTTGAGGAGACCCAGTACTTC.

The sample holds a few counts of this clonotype. The V gene is TRBV20-1, the J gene TRBJ2-3, with TRBD2 matching over 12 bases. Germline V gene lookup returns CDR1 DFQATT and CDR2 SNEGSKA (reference sequence). With 8 bases clipped from V and 5 bases from J, the junction kept 11 bases outside the gene matches. This CDR3 spans 15 amino acids. The DNA for the CDR3 is TGCAGTCCGATATCTAGCGGGAGGGGACGAGATACGCAGTATTTT. Protein sequence: CSPISSGRGRDTQYF.

The chain has TRBV30 and TRBJ2-7; D may be TRBD2 (5 bases). CDR1 is GTSNPN, CDR2 SVGIG, per germline (reference sequence). V lost 0 bases and J 2 bases, leaving 11 bases between the germline ends. This CDR3 region has 14 residues. The CDR3 here is CAWSVRVGPYEQYF. The CDR3 nucleotides are TGTGCCTGGAGTGTGAGGGTAGGGCCCTACGAGCAGTACTTC.

This rearrangement joins TRBV7-2 to TRBJ2-7; TRBD2 matches 16 bases. The V and J ends lost 5 bases and 5 bases, in that order; junction bases with no gene match: 6. There are 16 residues in the CDR3. Germline V CDR1 and CDR2: SGHTA, FQGNSA. The CDR3 loop reads CASSPGLAGGLNEQYF. CDR3 nucleotide sequence: TGTGCCAGCAGCCCGGGACTAGCGGGAGGGCTTAACGAGCAGTACTTC.

This chain connects TRBV4-2 to TRBJ1-2; possibly TRBD1 for D (5 bases). Trimming cost V 4 bases and J 7 bases, with 10 bases left between them. This CDR3 comprises 12 residues. CDR1 LGHNA and CDR2 YNFKEQ come from the germline V gene. The CDR3 sequence: CASSLGASGYTF. The CDR3 coding sequence is TGTGCCAGCAGCCTAGGGGCTTCTGGCTACACCTTC.

This clonotype was counted many times. The chain employs TRBV7-2 and TRBJ2-7; 9 bases map to TRBD2. The CDR3 spans 14 residues. Germline CDR1 SGHTA, CDR2 FQGNSA. With V trimmed by 4 bases and J by 0 bases, 1 base remained unmatched. The CDR3 loop reads CASSYSGGSYEQYF. CDR3 nucleotide sequence: TGTGCCAGCAGCTATAGCGGGGGCTCCTACGAGCAGTACTTC.

This chain uses TRBV10-3 with TRBJ2-6, with D tentatively TRBD1 or TRBD2 (5 bases each). Germline V gives CDR1 ENHRY, CDR2 SYGVKD. Trimming shortened V by 2 bases and J by 1 base, and 6 bases separated the two germline ends. The CDR3 has 15 residues. CDR3: CAISEGGSGANVLTF. The CDR3 DNA reads TGTGCCATCAGTGAGGGGGGATCTGGGGCCAACGTCCTGACTTTC.

This clonotype was seen a few times. CDR3 residues: CASTPGTEDGELFF. The CDR3 bases are TGTGCCAGCACCCCTGGGACGGAGGACGGGGAGCTGTTTTTT. The chain uses TRBV12-3 or TRBV12-4 and TRBJ2-2, with D perhaps TRBD1 or TRBD2 (5 bases each). V was shortened by 7 bases and J by 7 bases, with 16 bases between the two germline ends. The CDR3 runs to 14 residues.

The chain links TRBV10-3 to TRBJ1-1, with D possibly matching TRBD1 (6 bases). CDR1 and CDR2 from the germline V gene are ENHRY and SYGVKD. V was shortened by 2 bases and J by 1 base, with 11 bases between the two germline ends. The CDR3 is made up of 15 amino acids. The CDR3, as DNA: TGTGCCATCAGTGAGGGGGGCGGGAGGAACACTGAAGCTTTCTTT. It is translated as CAISEGGGRNTEAFF.

This clonotype has only a few counts. The V and J genes are TRBV5-4 and TRBJ2-2; TRBD2 matches 10 bases. Germline trimming cut 0 bases from V and 2 bases from J; bases unmatched to any gene: 1. This CDR3 contains 16 residues. Germline CDR1 is SGHNT and CDR2 is YYREEE (reference sequence). The CDR3 protein is CASSLASGGNTGELFF. CDR3 DNA: TGTGCCAGCAGCTTGGCTAGCGGGGGCAACACCGGGGAGCTGTTTTTT.

V and J are TRBV13 and TRBJ2-7; 12 nucleotides match TRBD2. The CDR3 extends over 16 amino acids. Germline-derived CDR1 and CDR2 are PRHDT and FYEKMQ (reference sequence). The V gene end was trimmed by 2 bases and the J gene end by 5 bases; junction bases not matched to a gene: 7. CDR3 protein: CASSLSASGRAHEQYF. CDR3 in DNA: TGTGCCAGCAGCTTAAGCGCTAGCGGGAGGGCCCACGAGCAGTACTTC.

There are a few counts of this clonotype. This chain uses TRBV15 with TRBJ1-4; unclear D gene. V shed 5 bases and J shed 0 bases, with 10 bases lying between them. Looked up from germline, CDR1 is LNHNV and CDR2 is YYDKDF (reference sequence). The CDR3 covers 15 residues. CDR3 DNA: TGTGCCACCAGCCGGGCAGCAACAACTAATGAAAAACTGTTTTTT. Translation: CATSRAATTNEKLFF.

This clonotype was observed a handful of times. The chain employs TRBV11-2 and TRBJ2-1; 8 positions agree with TRBD2. CDR1 is SGHAT and CDR2 is FQNNGV in the germline V gene. The ends lost 5 bases at V and 9 bases at J; junction bases unmatched: 3. The CDR3 sequence is 12 residues long. The DNA of the CDR3 is TGTGCCAGCAGCCCTCGGGGGGGTGAGCAGTTCTTC. Translating it yields CASSPRGGEQFF.

The chain carries TRBV15 and TRBJ2-7, with D possibly being TRBD1 or TRBD2 (5 bases each). Germline V gives CDR1 LNHNV, CDR2 YYDKDF (reference sequence). Trimming left V 3 bases short and J 1 base short, with 25 bases between. The CDR3 loop spans 19 amino acids. CDR3 residues: CATSSPKSVTGRASYEQYF. DNA for the CDR3: TGTGCCACCAGCAGCCCAAAGTCAGTCACGGGACGGGCTTCCTACGAGCAGTACTTC.

V gene TRBV20-1 combines with J gene TRBJ2-7, with TRBD2 matching 9 bases. In germline, CDR1 is DFQATT, CDR2 SNEGSKA (reference sequence). CDR3 size: 13 residues. The J segment lost 6 bases and the V segment lost 5 bases, leaving 8 bases of the junction unmatched. The CDR3 DNA is TGCAGTGCTGAAAGAGCGGGGGGCTCCGAGCAGTACTTC. It codes for CSAERAGGSEQYF.

This clonotype has just a few counts. The V call is TRBV7-9, the J call TRBJ2-3, with unresolved D. The CDR3 length is 14 residues. Trimming cost V 5 bases and J 0 bases, with 9 bases left between them. From germline, CDR1 is SEHNR and CDR2 FQNEAQ (reference sequence). CDR3 DNA sequence: TGTGCCAGCAGCACGGTTTCTAGCACAGATACGCAGTATTTT. Its translation is CASSTVSSTDTQYF. Using reference TRBV7-9 and TRBJ2-3 for the parts outside the CDR3, the full variable domain is DTGVSQNPRHKITKRGQNVTFRCDPISEHNRLYWYRQTLGQGPEFLTYFQNEAQLEKSRLLSDRFSAERPKGSFSTLEIQRTEQGDSAMYLCASSTVSSTDTQYFGPGTRLTVL.

This clonotype was seen a handful of times. This chain joins TRBV7-2 and TRBJ2-5; 7 bases line up with TRBD1. J gave up 6 bases and V 1 base, and 5 bases lay outside the gene matches. The CDR3 spans 14 residues. Germline V lookup: CDR1 SGHTA, CDR2 FQGNSA. The CDR3 DNA follows: TGTGCCAGCAGCTTAGAAAACAGGGGACAGACCCAGTACTTC. Protein: CASSLENRGQTQYF. The full variable domain, its missing parts supplied by reference TRBV7-2 and TRBJ2-5, is GAGVSQSPSNKVTEKGKDVELRCDPISGHTALYWYRQSLGQGLEFLIYFQGNSAPDKSGLPSDRFSAERTGGSVSTLTIQRTQQEDSAVYLCASSLENRGQTQYFGPGTRLLVL.

The V and J genes are TRBV6-5 and TRBJ2-5; the match to TRBD2 covers 9 bases. Trimming removed 3 bases from V and 4 bases from J; junction bases left unmatched: 6. The CDR3 contains 15 residues. Germline lookup yields CDR1 MNHEY and CDR2 SVGAGI. The CDR3 is CASSYAGGSGETQYF. The CDR3 nucleotides are TGTGCCAGCAGTTATGCGGGAGGGTCTGGAGAGACCCAGTACTTC.